The next 12 T cell receptor beta chains were all read from a single sample in a study of blood T cell repertoires in COVID-19. Sequencing was performed with immunoSEQ multiplex PCR; in TCRdb, only in-frame clones are kept and a portion is missing. The sample holds about 100,000 clones; almost 80% are singletons and the top ten take about an eighth. The sample taken for sequencing was peripheral blood. The receptors shown here come from a woman aged 70-85 years with acute or convalescent COVID-19.

The V gene is TRBV2, the J gene TRBJ2-3; 7 nucleotides align to TRBD2. In germline, CDR1 is SNHLY, CDR2 FYNNEI. The CDR3 totals 14 residues. The J segment lost 0 bases and the V segment lost 3 bases, leaving 0 bases of the junction unmatched. CDR3 sequence: CASSEGGSTDTQYF. CDR3 sequence (DNA): TGTGCCAGCAGTGAGGGGGGGAGCACAGATACGCAGTATTTT.

This rearrangement joins TRBV6-1 to TRBJ2-3, with 10 bases identical to TRBD2. J gave up 3 bases and V 1 base, and 1 base lay outside the gene matches. The CDR3 loop spans 15 amino acids. The germline CDR1 and CDR2 sequences are MNHNS and SASEGT. CDR3: CASSEGTSGTDTQYF. CDR3 nucleotide sequence: TGTGCCAGCAGTGAAGGGACTAGCGGAACAGATACGCAGTATTTT.

V usage is TRBV14 and J usage is TRBJ1-2; D not certain. Germline lookup yields CDR1 SGHDN and CDR2 FVKESK. Trimming shortened V by 2 bases and J by 4 bases, and 11 bases separated the two germline ends. This CDR3 comprises 14 residues. The CDR3 region has the DNA TGTGCCAGCAGCCAAAGTAGATCCTCCTATGGCTACACCTTC. Protein product: CASSQSRSSYGYTF.

In this sample, this clone turned up a few times. This chain joins TRBV29-1 and TRBJ1-2; possibly TRBD1 for D (5 bases). The CDR3 extends over 13 amino acids. Germline V lookup: CDR1 SQVTM, CDR2 ANQGSEA. Trimming took 6 bases from V and 4 from J, leaving 15 bases between them. The CDR3 coding sequence is TGCAGCGTGAACGGGGGACCACTCTATGGCTACACCTTC. As protein: CSVNGGPLYGYTF.

The J gene is TRBJ2-5, the V gene TRBV4-2; 10 bases align to TRBD2. Germline CDR1 reads LGHNA; CDR2 reads YNFKEQ. The J segment lost 2 bases and the V segment lost 4 bases, leaving 4 bases of the junction unmatched. This CDR3 is built from 15 residues. The CDR3 nucleotides are TGTGCCAGCAGCCCCGTAGCGGGGGGTCAAGAGACCCAGTACTTC. It is translated as CASSPVAGGQETQYF.

The CDR3 DNA reads as TGTGCCAGCAGTGGGACAGGGGGCAATGAGCAGTTCTTC. It translates to CASSGTGGNEQFF. The chain joins TRBV2 to TRBJ2-1; 10 bases agree with TRBD1. CDR1 is SNHLY and CDR2 is FYNNEI in the germline V gene. V lost 4 bases and J lost 6; bases outside the gene matches: 0. There are 13 residues in the CDR3.

This chain connects TRBV3-1 (or the pseudogene TRBV3-2) to TRBJ1-6; weak D call: TRBD1 (5 bases). The CDR3 sequence is 13 residues long. Germline V lookup: CDR1 LGHDT, CDR2 YNNKEL (reference sequence). V lost 5 bases and J 10 bases, leaving 12 bases between the germline ends. The chain's CDR3 is CASSDTRGSPLHF. The DNA of the CDR3 is TGTGCCAGCAGCGACACAAGGGGCTCACCCCTCCACTTT.

The rearrangement uses TRBV5-6 and TRBJ2-3; TRBD2 agrees at 7 bases. Germline V gene data show CDR1 as SGHDT and CDR2 as YYEEEE. This CDR3 contains 15 residues. V trimming: 4 bases; J trimming: 1 base; junction bases outside the gene matches: 6. The chain's CDR3 is CASSPMGGGTDTQYF. For the CDR3, the DNA is TGTGCCAGCAGCCCTATGGGGGGGGGCACAGATACGCAGTATTTT.

This clone is a singleton in its sample. The chain is built from TRBV9 and TRBJ2-3; 9 bases agree with TRBD2. Germline trimming cut 0 bases from V and 5 bases from J; bases unmatched to any gene: 7. This CDR3 contains 16 residues. CDR1 and CDR2 (germline): SGDLS, YYNGEE. The CDR3 DNA reads as TGTGCCAGCAGCGTAGTAGGCGGGGGGGCTGGAGATACGCAGTATTTT. Amino acid sequence: CASSVVGGGAGDTQYF. The whole variable domain, remainder taken from reference TRBV9 and TRBJ2-3, is DSGVTQTPKHLITATGQRVTLRCSPRSGDLSVYWYQQSLDQGLQFLIQYYNGEERAKGNILERFSAQQFPDLHSELNLSSLELGDSALYFCASSVVGGGAGDTQYFGPGTRLTVL.

This chain connects TRBV19 to TRBJ1-4; a possible D gene is TRBD1 (6 bases). V gave up 4 bases and J gave up 2 bases, with 14 bases separating them. CDR1 is LNHDA, CDR2 SQIVND, per germline (reference sequence). CDR3 size: 16 residues. CDR3 region: CASSTGDTGTNEKLFF. The CDR3 DNA sequence: TGTGCCAGTAGTACTGGGGACACGGGGACTAATGAAAAACTGTTTTTT.

The chain carries TRBV5-6 and TRBJ1-2; tentatively, D is TRBD1 (5 bases). The V end lost 5 bases, the J end lost 2 bases, and 25 bases lay between the germline ends. This CDR3 is built from 18 residues. Germline V gene sequence: CDR1 SGHDT, CDR2 YYEEEE. The CDR3 here is CASRGASPRAPRNYGYTF. CDR3 DNA sequence: TGTGCCAGCAGAGGGGCCTCCCCCCGAGCCCCAAGAAACTATGGCTACACCTTC. Drawing the rest from reference TRBV5-6 and TRBJ1-2, the complete variable domain is DAGVTQSPTHLIKTRGQQVTLRCSPKSGHDTVSWYQQALGQGPQFIFQYYEEEERQRGNFPDRFSGHQFPNYSSELNVNALLLGDSALYLCASRGASPRAPRNYGYTFGSGTRLTVV.

The chain recombines TRBV19 with TRBJ1-5, with TRBD1 matching over 11 bases. J was trimmed by 8 bases and V by 7 bases; bases with no gene match: 7. CDR1 and CDR2 from the germline V gene are LNHDA and SQIVND (reference sequence). This CDR3 region has 14 residues. The CDR3 sequence is CASTWTGGREPQHF. CDR3 coding DNA: TGTGCCAGTACTTGGACAGGGGGCAGGGAGCCCCAGCATTTT.